The text below deals with one T cell receptor beta chain. How the authors handled the data: Estimated nucleated cell counts came from reference gene primer amplification. The protocol was immunoSEQ multiplex PCR, while the TCRdb copy is restricted to in-frame clones and leaves out a portion. V, J and clone size reflect that table, while D and trimming were determined from the DNA. The table records hundreds of thousands of clones, about 88% of them present only once. This record comes from a study of blood T cell repertoires in COVID-19. Study details: Collection of acute and convalescent COVID-19 samples took place in the United States, Italy and Spain.

The CDR3 sequence is 12 residues long. Germline loops: CDR1 SQVTM, CDR2 ANQGSEA. V lost 5 bases, J lost 2 bases, and 10 bases lay in between. The receptor was isolated from a man aged 65-85 years with acute or convalescent COVID-19. V usage is TRBV29-1 and J usage is TRBJ2-7; maybe TRBD2 (5 bases). The sample consisted of peripheral blood. This CDR3 is CSVREGTYEQYF. In nucleotides, the CDR3 is TGCAGCGTTCGGGAAGGGACCTACGAGCAGTACTTC.